This T cell receptor beta chain was sequenced for a study of T-cell memory formation after mild COVID-19. Study-wide context: Clusters were largely donor specific.

Amplification by 5'RACE using constant-segment primers produced TCR alpha and TCR beta cDNA libraries that carried sample barcodes and UMIs. A single record per CDR3 protein comes from TCRdb applying MiXCR to the 5' RACE reads. This table holds about half a million distinct CDR3 sequences, approximately 18% found once. Regarding this clonotype: What it binds is unknown.

Per germline, CDR1 MNHEY and CDR2 SVGAGI. V gave up 0 bases and J gave up 3 bases; unmatched junction bases: 4. CDR3 length: 16 amino acids. Study-wide points: CD8+ contracting clones occupied EMRA, while CD4+ ones occupied mainly CM and EM. Several responding clones turned up in pre-infection memory, indicating that cross-reactive memory may have taken part.

The source of this sequence is an adult woman who had mild COVID-19 (a few samples of this study predate the infection). Cell type and time point are not known. The sample was PBMCs or a T cell subset sorted from them (not recorded which). This rearrangement joins TRBV6-5 to TRBJ1-1; 10 bases fit TRBD1. The CDR3 loop reads CASSYSGTGAYTEAFF. The DNA for the CDR3 is TGTGCCAGCAGTTACTCAGGGACAGGGGCTTACACTGAAGCTTTCTTT.